This section outlines one T cell receptor beta chain sequence together with its context. Antigen unknown. The entry originates in a study of cytomegalovirus exposure and HLA in healthy donors. Study-wide background: The 90 to 150 validation repertoires were produced on the same platform as the 500 to 800 repertoires of the first cohort. This was reported in a later analysis. Overall study findings and caveats: As was reported, the classifier diagnosed cytomegalovirus status with high specificity and sensitivity. Most sequenced TCRs were rare (though some public TCRs occurred in many donors). A list of 150 or so TCR beta chains associated with cytomegalovirus was given.

Trimming left V 0 bases short and J 6 bases short, with 6 bases between. Per germline, CDR1 SGHDN and CDR2 FVKESK. The CDR3 covers 14 residues. This table comes from immunoSEQ multiplex PCR, and its TCRdb copy is limited to in-frame clones, with some not included. This table holds a few hundred thousand clones, about 86% found once. Material for sequencing was PBMCs. The TCR originated in a woman aged 18 to 35 in good health and CMV-seronegative. The J gene is TRBJ1-6, the V gene TRBV14; D remains unclear. The CDR3 loop is CASSQDFSNSPLHF. The CDR3 coding sequence is TGTGCCAGCAGCCAAGATTTTAGTAATTCACCCCTCCACTTT.